This record looks at one T cell receptor beta chain sequence and its context. Antigen: not known. The V end lost 5 bases, the J end lost 1 base, and 24 bases lay between the germline ends. The length of the CDR3 is 18 residues. Germline V gene sequence: CDR1 SGHDT, CDR2 YYEEEE. The DNA input per sorted-subset replicate PCR was 150 to 200 ng, corresponding to roughly 31,000 T cell genomes. Assay: immunoSEQ multiplex PCR; the TCRdb copy retains only in-frame clones and omits some. Of some 2 million clones in the sample, 90% to 95% were seen once. Caucasian adults living in Nashville, Tennessee, provided all samples. The record originates from a study of shared clonotypes between healthy human individuals. Study results and caveats: Apart from blood, nothing was sampled; tissue repertoires likely differ.

Sequencing input: naive CD4+ T cells sorted from blood. The sample's subset: CD45RA+ positively selected. V is TRBV5-6 and J is TRBJ1-1, with D uncertain. The receptor comes from a man between 18 and 35 years old in good health. The CDR3: CASSNRHGPRGSNTEAFF. Written as DNA, the CDR3 is TGTGCCAGCAGTAACCGGCACGGTCCCCGGGGATCGAACACTGAAGCTTTCTTT.